This T cell receptor beta chain is drawn from a study of OX40 agonist ivuxolimab in advanced cancers. Study details: A male proportion of 82.7% was recorded, with mean age 60 years and range roughly 23 to 90. Study-level findings and limits: CD8+ T cells were the subset that, on average, had more expanded clones than CD4+. Among the lowest peripheral clonal expansion occurred in 0.1-3.0 mg/kg partial responders.

As concerns this clone: Its target is unknown.

Individuals having autoimmune disease history or systemic immunosuppression were not enrolled. Produced via immunoSEQ multiplex PCR; TCRdb's table is partial and in-frame only. The sample yields tens of thousands of clones, around 86% seen once. The CDR3 length is 16 residues. The trim removed 2 bases at V and 3 bases at J, leaving 8 bases unmatched. CDR1 is LNHNV and CDR2 is YYDKDF in the germline V gene (reference sequence). This specimen consisted of CD4+ or CD8+ T cells sorted from blood, obtained in a trial of the OX40 agonist ivuxolimab. The clonotype was recovered from an adult with an advanced solid tumor such as melanoma, head and neck, liver or kidney cancer. The V gene is TRBV15, the J gene TRBJ2-3, with 7 bases fitting TRBD1. CDR3 loop: CATSRSRQGGTDTQYF. The CDR3 nucleotides are TGTGCCACCAGCAGAAGTCGACAGGGCGGGACAGATACGCAGTATTTT.